This T cell receptor beta chain was recovered during a study of cytomegalovirus exposure and HLA in healthy donors. With respect to this clone: At one boundary the junction diverges from the germline segment, which might be a read error.

PCR employed 60 Vbeta and 13 Jbeta primers. Assay: immunoSEQ multiplex PCR; the TCRdb copy retains only in-frame clones and omits some. This table holds approximately 200,000 clones, 79% found once. Germline CDR1 is MNHNS and CDR2 is SASEGT. The CDR3 contains 15 residues. Sequencing was carried out using PBMCs. This TCR was recovered from a girl aged 5-17 years in good health and CMV-seropositive. The chain joins TRBV6-1 to TRBJ1-2, with TRBD1 identical over 10 bases. The CDR3 loop reads CASSEAGTGDYGYTF. The CDR3 DNA sequence: TGTGCCAGCAGCGAAGCCGGGACAGGGGACTATGGCTACACCTTC.